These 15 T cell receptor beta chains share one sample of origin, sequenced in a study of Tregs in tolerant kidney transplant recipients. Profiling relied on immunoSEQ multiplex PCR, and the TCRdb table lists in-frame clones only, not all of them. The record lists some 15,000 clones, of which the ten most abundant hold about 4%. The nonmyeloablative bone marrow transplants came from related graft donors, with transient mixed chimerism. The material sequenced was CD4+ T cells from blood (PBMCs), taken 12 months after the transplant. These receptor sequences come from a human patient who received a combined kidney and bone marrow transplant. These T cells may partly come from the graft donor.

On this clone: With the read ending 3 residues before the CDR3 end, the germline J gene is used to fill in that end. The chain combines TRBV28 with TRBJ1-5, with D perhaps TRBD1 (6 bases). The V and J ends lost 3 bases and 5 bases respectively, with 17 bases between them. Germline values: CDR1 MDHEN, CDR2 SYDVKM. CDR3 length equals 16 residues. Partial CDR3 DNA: TGTGCCAGCAGTTTTGACGGGGGGCGAGGATATCAGCCC. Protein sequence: CASSFDGGRGYQP. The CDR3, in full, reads CASSFDGGRGYQPQHF.

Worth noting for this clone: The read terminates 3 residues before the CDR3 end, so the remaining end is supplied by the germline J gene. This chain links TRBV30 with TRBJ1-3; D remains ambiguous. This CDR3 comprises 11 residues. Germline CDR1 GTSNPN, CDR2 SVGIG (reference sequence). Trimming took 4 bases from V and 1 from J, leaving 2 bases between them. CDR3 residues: CAWTSGNTIYF. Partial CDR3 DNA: TGTGCCTGGACTTCTGGAAACACC.

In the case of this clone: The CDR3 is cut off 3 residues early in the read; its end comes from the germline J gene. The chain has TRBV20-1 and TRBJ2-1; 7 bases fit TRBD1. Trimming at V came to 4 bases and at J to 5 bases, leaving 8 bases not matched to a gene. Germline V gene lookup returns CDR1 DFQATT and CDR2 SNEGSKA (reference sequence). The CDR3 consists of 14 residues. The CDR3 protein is CSATSRQGNNEQFF. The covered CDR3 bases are TGCAGTGCTACTAGTAGACAGGGTAACAATGAG.

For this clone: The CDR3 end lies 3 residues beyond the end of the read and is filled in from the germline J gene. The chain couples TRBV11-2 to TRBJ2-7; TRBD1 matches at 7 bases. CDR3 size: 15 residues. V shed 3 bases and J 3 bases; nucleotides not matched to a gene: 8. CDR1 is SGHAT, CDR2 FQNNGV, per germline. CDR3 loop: CASSFSRDRDYEQYF. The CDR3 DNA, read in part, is TGTGCCAGCAGCTTTTCCCGGGACAGAGACTACGAG.

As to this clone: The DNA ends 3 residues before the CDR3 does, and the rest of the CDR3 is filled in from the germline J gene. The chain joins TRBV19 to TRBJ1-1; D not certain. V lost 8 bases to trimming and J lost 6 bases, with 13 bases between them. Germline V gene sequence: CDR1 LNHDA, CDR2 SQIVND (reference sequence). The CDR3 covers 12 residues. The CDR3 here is CASSPGGAEAFF. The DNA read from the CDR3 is TGTGCCAGTTCCCCCGGCGGGGCTGAA.

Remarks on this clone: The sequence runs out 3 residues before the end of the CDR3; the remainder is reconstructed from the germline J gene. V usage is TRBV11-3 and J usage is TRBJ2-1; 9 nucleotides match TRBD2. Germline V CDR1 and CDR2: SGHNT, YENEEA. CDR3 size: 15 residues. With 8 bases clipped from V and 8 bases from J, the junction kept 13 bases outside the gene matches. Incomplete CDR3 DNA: TGTGCCAGCGGGTGGGGGTCTAGCGGGAATGATGAG. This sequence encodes CASGWGSSGNDE. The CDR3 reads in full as CASGWGSSGNDEQFF.

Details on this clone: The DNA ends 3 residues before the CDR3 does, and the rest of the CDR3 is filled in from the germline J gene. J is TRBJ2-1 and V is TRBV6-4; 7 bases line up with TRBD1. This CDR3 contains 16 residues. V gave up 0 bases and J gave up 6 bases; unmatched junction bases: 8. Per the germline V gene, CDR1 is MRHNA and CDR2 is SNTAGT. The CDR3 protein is CASSDSRQGIPNEQFF. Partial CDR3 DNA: TGTGCCAGCAGTGACTCTAGACAGGGTATTCCCAATGAG.

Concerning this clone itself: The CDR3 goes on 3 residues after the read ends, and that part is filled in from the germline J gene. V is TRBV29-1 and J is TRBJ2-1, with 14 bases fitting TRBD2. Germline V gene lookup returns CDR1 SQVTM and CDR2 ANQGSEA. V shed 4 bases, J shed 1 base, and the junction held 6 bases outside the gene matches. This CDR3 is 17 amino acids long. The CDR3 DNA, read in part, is TGCAGCGTTGGGGGACTAGCGGGAGTTCCTTCCTACAATGAG. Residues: CSVGGLAGVPSYNE. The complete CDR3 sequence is CSVGGLAGVPSYNEQFF.

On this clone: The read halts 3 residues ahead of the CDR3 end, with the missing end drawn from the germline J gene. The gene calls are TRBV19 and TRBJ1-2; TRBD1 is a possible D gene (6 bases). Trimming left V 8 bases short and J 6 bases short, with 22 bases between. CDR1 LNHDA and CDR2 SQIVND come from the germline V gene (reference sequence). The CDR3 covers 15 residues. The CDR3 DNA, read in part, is TGTGCCAGTTCTCTCGGGCAGGGGACCGTCGATGGC. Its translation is CASSLGQGTVDG. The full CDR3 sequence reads CASSLGQGTVDGYTF.

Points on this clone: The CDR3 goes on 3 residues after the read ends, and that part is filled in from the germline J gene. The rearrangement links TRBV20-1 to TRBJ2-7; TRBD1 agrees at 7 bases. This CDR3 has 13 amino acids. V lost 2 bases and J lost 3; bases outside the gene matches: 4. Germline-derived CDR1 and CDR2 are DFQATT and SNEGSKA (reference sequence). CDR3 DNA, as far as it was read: TGCAGTGCTAGACCGGGACAGCGCTACGAG. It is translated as CSARPGQRYE. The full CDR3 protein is CSARPGQRYEQYF.

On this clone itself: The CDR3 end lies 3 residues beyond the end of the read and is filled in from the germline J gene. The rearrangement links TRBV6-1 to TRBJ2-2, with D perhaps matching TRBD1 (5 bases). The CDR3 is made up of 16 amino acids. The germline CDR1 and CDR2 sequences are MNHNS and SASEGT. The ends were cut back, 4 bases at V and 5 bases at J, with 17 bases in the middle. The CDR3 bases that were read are TGTGCCAGCAGTGGACCTGACAGTTGGGAAACCGGGGAG. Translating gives CASSGPDSWETGE. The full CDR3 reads CASSGPDSWETGELFF.

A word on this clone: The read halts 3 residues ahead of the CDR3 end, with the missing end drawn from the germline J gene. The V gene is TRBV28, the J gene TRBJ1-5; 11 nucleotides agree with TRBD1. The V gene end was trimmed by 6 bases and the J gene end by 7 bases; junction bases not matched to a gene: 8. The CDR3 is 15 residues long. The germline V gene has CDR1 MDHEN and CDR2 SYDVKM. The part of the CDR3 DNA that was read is TGTGCCAGCAGGACGGGACAGGGGGGTCAACAGCCC. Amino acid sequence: CASRTGQGGQQP. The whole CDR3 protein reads CASRTGQGGQQPQHF.

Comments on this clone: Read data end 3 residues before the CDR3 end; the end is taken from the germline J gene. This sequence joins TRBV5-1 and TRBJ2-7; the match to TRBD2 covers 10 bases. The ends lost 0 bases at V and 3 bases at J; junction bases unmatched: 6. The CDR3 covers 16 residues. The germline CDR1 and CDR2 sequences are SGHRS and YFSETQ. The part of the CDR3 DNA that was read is TGCGCCAGCAGCTTGGTCGCTAGCGGGAGTCTCTACGAG. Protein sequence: CASSLVASGSLYE. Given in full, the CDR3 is CASSLVASGSLYEQYF.

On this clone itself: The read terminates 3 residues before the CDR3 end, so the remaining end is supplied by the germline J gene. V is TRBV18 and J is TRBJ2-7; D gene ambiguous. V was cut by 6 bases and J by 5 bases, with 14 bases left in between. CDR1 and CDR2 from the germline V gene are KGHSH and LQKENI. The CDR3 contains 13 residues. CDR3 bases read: TGTGCCAGCTCGAGCAGGCTCGAGGACGAG. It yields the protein CASSSRLEDE. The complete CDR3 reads CASSSRLEDEQYF.

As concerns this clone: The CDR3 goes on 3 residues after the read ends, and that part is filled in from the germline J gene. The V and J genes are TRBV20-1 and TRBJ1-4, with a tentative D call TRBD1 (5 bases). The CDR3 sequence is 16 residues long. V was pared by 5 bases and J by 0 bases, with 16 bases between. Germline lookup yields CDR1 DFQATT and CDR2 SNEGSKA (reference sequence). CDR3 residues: CSAGVTGRTTNEKLFF. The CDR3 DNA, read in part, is TGCAGTGCTGGAGTCACAGGTCGAACAACTAATGAAAAA.